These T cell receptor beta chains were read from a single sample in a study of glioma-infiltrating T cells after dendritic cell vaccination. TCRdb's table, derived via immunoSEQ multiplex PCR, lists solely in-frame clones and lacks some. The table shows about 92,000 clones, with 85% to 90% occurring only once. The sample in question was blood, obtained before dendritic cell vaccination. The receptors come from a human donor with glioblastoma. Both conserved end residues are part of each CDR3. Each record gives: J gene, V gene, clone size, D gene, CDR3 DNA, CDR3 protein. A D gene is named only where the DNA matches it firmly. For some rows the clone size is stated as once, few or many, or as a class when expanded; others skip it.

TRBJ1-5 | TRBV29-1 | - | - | TGCAGCGTGGGGAACAGGGGCAATCAGCCCCAGCATTTT | CSVGNRGNQPQHF
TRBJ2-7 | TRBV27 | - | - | TGTGCCAGCAGTGAAGACCGGGACTCTGTGCGCGAGCAGTACTTC | CASSEDRDSVREQYF
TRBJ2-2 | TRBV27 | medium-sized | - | TGTGCCAGCAGTTTTCCTACCACCGGGGAGCTGTTTTTT | CASSFPTTGELFF
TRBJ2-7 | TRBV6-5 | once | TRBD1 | TGTGCCAGCAGCTTGGACAGGGGGCAGGACGAGCAGTACTTC | CASSLDRGQDEQYF
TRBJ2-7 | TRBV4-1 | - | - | TGCGCCAGCAGCCAAGAGCCAGGGGACAACTACGAGCAGTACTTC | CASSQEPGDNYEQYF
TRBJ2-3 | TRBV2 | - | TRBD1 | TGTGCCAGCAGTGAACAGACAGGGGGTGGGCAGTATTTT | CASSEQTGGGQYF
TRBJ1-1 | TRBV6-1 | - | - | TGTGCCAGCAGTACTACAGGTACCGCTGCTCGGGCTTTCTTT | CASSTTGTAARAFF
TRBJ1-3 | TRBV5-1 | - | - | TGCGCCAGCAGCTTGGATCAGTCGCTCTCTGGAAACACCATATATTTT | CASSLDQSLSGNTIYF
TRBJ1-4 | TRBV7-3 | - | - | TGTGCCAGCAGCTTAGGGGGGGGATTGCAGGAAAAACTGTTTTTT | CASSLGGGLQEKLFF
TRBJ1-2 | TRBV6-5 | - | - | TGTGCCAGCAGTTACGGGGCAGGGGTTGGCTACACCTTC | CASSYGAGVGYTF
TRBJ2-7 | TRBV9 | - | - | TGTGCCAGCAGCGTAGGCGAGGGTTGGTCCTACGAGCAGTACTTC | CASSVGEGWSYEQYF
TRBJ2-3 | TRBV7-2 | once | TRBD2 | TGTGCCAGCAGCCCGACCCCGGGACTACCCACAGATACGCAGTATTTT | CASSPTPGLPTDTQYF
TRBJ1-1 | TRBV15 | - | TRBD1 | TGTGCCACCAGCAGAGGAGGACAGGGCCGAAGCACTGAAGCTTTCTTT | CATSRGGQGRSTEAFF
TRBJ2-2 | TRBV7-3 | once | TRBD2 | TGTGCCAGCAGCTTAACGGTAGCGGGAGGTACCGGGGAGCTGTTTTTT | CASSLTVAGGTGELFF
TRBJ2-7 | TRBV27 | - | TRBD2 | TGTGCCAGCAGTTTATACGCCCTTATTAGCGGGAGGTGGTACGAGCAGTACTTC | CASSLYALISGRWYEQYF
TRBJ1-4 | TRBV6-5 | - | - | TGTGCCAGCAGTTATCGTCAGGCCATAAATGAAAAACTGTTTTTT | CASSYRQAINEKLFF
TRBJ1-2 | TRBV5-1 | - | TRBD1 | TGCGCCAGCAGCGAGGCGGGACAGGGGACCTATGGCTACACCTTC | CASSEAGQGTYGYTF
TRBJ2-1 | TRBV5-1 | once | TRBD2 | TGCGCCAGCAGCTTGGGACTAGCGGGACTTGAGCAGTTCTTC | CASSLGLAGLEQFF
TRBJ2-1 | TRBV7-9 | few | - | TGTGCCACCTCGGGGGGCCGCTTCTCCGATGAGCAGTTCTTC | CATSGGRFSDEQFF
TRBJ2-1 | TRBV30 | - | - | TGTGCCTGGAGTGTACGTTACGGGGGTTACAATGAGCAGTTCTTC | CAWSVRYGGYNEQFF
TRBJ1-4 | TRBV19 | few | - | TGTGCCAGTAGTCCAACAGGGAGTCCTAATGAAAAACTGTTTTTT | CASSPTGSPNEKLFF
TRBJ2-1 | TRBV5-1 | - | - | TGCGCCAGCAGCTTAGGGGGGGAGGTTGGCAATGAGCAGTTCTTC | CASSLGGEVGNEQFF
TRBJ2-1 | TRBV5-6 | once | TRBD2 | TGTGCCAGCAGCTTGGCCGGAGCGGGAGGGGAGGACAATGAGCAGTTCTTC | CASSLAGAGGEDNEQFF
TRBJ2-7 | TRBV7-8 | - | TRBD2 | TGTGCCAGCAGCTTAGTGGGCGGGGGGACCTACGAGCAGTACTTC | CASSLVGGGTYEQYF
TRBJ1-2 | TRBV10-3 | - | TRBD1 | TGTGCCATCAGGACAGGGACAGAATCTAACTATGGCTACACCTTC | CAIRTGTESNYGYTF
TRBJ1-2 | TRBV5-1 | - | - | TGCGCCAGCAGCTTGGAAACAGGGCGAGTGATGTATGGCTACACCTTC | CASSLETGRVMYGYTF
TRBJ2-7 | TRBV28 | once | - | TGTGCCAGCAGTTTAGGAGGGTCCATTTACGAGCAGTACTTC | CASSLGGSIYEQYF